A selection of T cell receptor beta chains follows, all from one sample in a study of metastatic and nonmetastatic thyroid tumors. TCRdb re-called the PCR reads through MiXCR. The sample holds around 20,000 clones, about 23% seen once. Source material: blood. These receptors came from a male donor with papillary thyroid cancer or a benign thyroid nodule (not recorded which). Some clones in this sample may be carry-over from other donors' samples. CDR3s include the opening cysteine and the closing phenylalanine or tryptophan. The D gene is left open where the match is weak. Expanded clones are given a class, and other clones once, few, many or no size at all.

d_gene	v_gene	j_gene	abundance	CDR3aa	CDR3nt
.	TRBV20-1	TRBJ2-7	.	CSAREPTHPPNRSYEQYF	TGCAGTGCTAGAGAGCCCACCCACCCCCCGAATCGCTCCTACGAGCAGTACTTC
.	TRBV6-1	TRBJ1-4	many	CACNRVPNEKLFF	TGTGCCTGCAACAGGGTGCCTAATGAAAAACTGTTTTTT
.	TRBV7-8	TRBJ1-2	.	CASSLGRRGRGNGYTF	TGTGCCAGCAGCTTAGGGCGGCGGGGGCGCGGGAATGGCTACACCTTC
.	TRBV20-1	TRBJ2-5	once	CSARAASAHETQYF	TGCAGTGCTAGAGCGGCTAGCGCTCACGAGACCCAGTACTTC
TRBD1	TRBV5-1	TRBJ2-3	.	CASSPGTGTDTQYF	TGCGCCAGCAGCCCTGGGACAGGGACAGATACGCAGTATTTT
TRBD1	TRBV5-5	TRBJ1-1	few	CASSYRQGATEAFF	TGTGCCAGCAGCTACCGACAGGGGGCGACTGAAGCTTTCTTT
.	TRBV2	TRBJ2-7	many	CASSEEKIYEQYF	TGTGCCAGCAGTGAAGAAAAAATCTACGAGCAGTACTTC
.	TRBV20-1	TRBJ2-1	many	CSATGTIVLGNEQFF	TGCAGTGCTACCGGGACCATCGTATTGGGCAATGAGCAGTTCTTC
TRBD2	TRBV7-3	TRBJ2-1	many	CASRASGVRGGEQFF	TGTGCCTCCCGGGCTAGCGGGGTGAGAGGCGGTGAGCAGTTCTTC
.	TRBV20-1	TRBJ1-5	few	CSAILSGRPQHF	TGCAGTGCTATACTTTCAGGTCGGCCCCAGCATTTT
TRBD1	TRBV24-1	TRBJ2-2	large	CATSDSGQDTGELFF	TGTGCCACCAGTGATTCGGGACAGGACACCGGGGAGCTGTTTTTT
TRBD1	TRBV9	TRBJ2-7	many	CASSPTPGQGPMGEQYF	TGTGCCAGCAGCCCTACCCCCGGACAGGGTCCAATGGGCGAGCAGTACTTC
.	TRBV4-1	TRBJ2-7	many	CASSQGGLNRVYEQYF	TGCGCCAGCAGCCAAGGGGGACTAAACAGGGTCTACGAGCAGTACTTC
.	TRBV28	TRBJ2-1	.	CASSFLGTYYNEQFF	TGTGCCAGCAGTTTCTTGGGGACATACTACAATGAGCAGTTCTTC
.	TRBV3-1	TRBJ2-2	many	CASSQREGGTGELFF	TGTGCCAGCAGCCAAAGGGAGGGGGGTACCGGGGAGCTGTTTTTT
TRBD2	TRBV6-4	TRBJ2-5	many	CASRLPGLAVPPGGETQYF	TGTGCCAGCAGGCTACCGGGACTAGCGGTACCCCCAGGGGGAGAGACCCAGTACTTC